The rows below give T cell receptor beta chains drawn from one sample of a study of blood T cell repertoires in COVID-19. Sequencing used immunoSEQ multiplex PCR; TCRdb keeps in-frame clones, though not all of them. The sample shows about 220,000 clones, around four fifths of them seen only once. The sample consisted of peripheral blood. Receptor source: a woman in her thirties or forties with active or convalescent COVID-19. Both conserved end residues are part of each CDR3. D genes are given only for firm matches. Only some rows state a clone size, as once, few, many or a class for expanded clones.

size	V	J	D	DNA	CDR3
few	TRBV10-3	TRBJ2-3	.	TGTGCCATCAGTGAGTCCCGGCAGGGCAGAGATACGCAGTATTTT	CAISESRQGRDTQYF
.	TRBV11-2	TRBJ1-1	TRBD1	TGTGCCAGCAGCTTAGTCGGGACAGGGAGAGGCACTGAAGCTTTCTTT	CASSLVGTGRGTEAFF
.	TRBV6-6	TRBJ2-7	.	TGTGCCAGCAGTTACGCCGACAGCGAGCAGTACTTC	CASSYADSEQYF
.	TRBV5-1	TRBJ2-1	TRBD2	TGCGCCAGCAGCTTGGGAGCGGCTAGCGGAAACAATGAGCAGTTCTTC	CASSLGAASGNNEQFF
.	TRBV3-1/TRBV3-2	TRBJ1-4	.	TGTGCCAGCAGCTCCTCAGGAGGAAATGAAAAACTGTTTTTT	CASSSSGGNEKLFF
once	TRBV7-9	TRBJ1-3	TRBD1	TGTGCCAGCAGCTTAGTCCCCGACAGGGGAACTGGAAACACCATATATTTT	CASSLVPDRGTGNTIYF
once	TRBV7-2	TRBJ1-2	.	TGTGCCAGCAGCTTAGCTGCAGGGGATCGTGGCTACACCTTC	CASSLAAGDRGYTF
.	TRBV27	TRBJ2-3	.	TGTGCCAGCTCGGCAGGGGCCACAGATACGCAGTATTTT	CASSAGATDTQYF
.	TRBV28	TRBJ2-1	TRBD2	TGTGCCAGCAGGAACCTCGAGGGGACTAGCGGGAGGACTTCCTACAATGAGCAGTTCTTC	CASRNLEGTSGRTSYNEQFF
.	TRBV27	TRBJ1-6	.	TGTGCCAGCAGCCCCCGGGTAGGGGCTAATTCACCCCTCCACTTT	CASSPRVGANSPLHF
.	TRBV28	TRBJ1-4	TRBD1	TGTGCCAGCAGCCGGGACAGGGGGGGGCCAACTAATGAAAAACTGTTTTTT	CASSRDRGGPTNEKLFF
.	TRBV29-1	TRBJ2-7	.	TGCAGCGTCAGGGGAGTTCGCTACGAGCAGTACTTC	CSVRGVRYEQYF
.	TRBV11-3	TRBJ1-2	.	TGTGCCAGCAGCCGATTACGGGGGGCAGCCTATGGCTACACCTTC	CASSRLRGAAYGYTF
.	TRBV11-2	TRBJ2-7	.	TGTGCCAGCAGACCCCCGGGGAGGGGGGTCCACGAGCAGTACTTC	CASRPPGRGVHEQYF
.	TRBV5-1	TRBJ1-1	TRBD1	TGCGCCAGCAGCTTAGAAGGGGGCTGGGACACTGAAGCTTTCTTT	CASSLEGGWDTEAFF
.	TRBV7-9	TRBJ1-2	.	TGTGCCAGCAGCTCCGACGGGGGTGTCTCGAGTGGCTACACCTTC	CASSSDGGVSSGYTF
.	TRBV21-1	TRBJ2-2	.	TGTGCCAGCAGCAAAGGGGGGGACACCGGGGAGCTGTTTTTT	CASSKGGDTGELFF
.	TRBV11-2	TRBJ2-5	.	TGTGCCAGCAGCCCCCGCAGGGTCCAAGAGACCCAGTACTTC	CASSPRRVQETQYF
.	TRBV4-1	TRBJ1-6	.	TGCGCCAGCAGCCAAGAACAGGAGAATTCACCCCTCCACTTT	CASSQEQENSPLHF
.	TRBV30	TRBJ2-7	.	TGTGCCTGGTCACCTTTGGGGGAGGTCTCCTACGAGCAGTACTTC	CAWSPLGEVSYEQYF
.	TRBV4-3	TRBJ1-5	.	TGCGCCAGCAGCCAAGATCGGTCAGGGAACCAGCCCCAGCATTTT	CASSQDRSGNQPQHF
.	TRBV30	TRBJ2-1	TRBD2	TGTGCCTGGAGCATAACCTCCGCGGGGGTTCAGTTCTTC	CAWSITSAGVQFF
.	TRBV9	TRBJ2-3	TRBD2	TGTGCCAGCAGCGTAGTGCCTAGCGGGAGCGGTGATACGCAGTATTTT	CASSVVPSGSGDTQYF
.	TRBV30	TRBJ2-1	.	TGTGCCTGGAGTCAGACAGATACCCCCTACAATGAGCAGTTCTTC	CAWSQTDTPYNEQFF
.	TRBV27	TRBJ2-7	.	TGTGCCAGCAGTTTCGGGGTCCGCTACGAGCAGTACTTC	CASSFGVRYEQYF
.	TRBV27	TRBJ1-2	TRBD1	TGTGCCAGCTACCCCGGGACAGGGGGCTCCTATGGCTACACCTTC	CASYPGTGGSYGYTF
once	TRBV28	TRBJ2-5	TRBD1	TGTGCCAGCAGTAGGACAGGGGGTGAGGATCAAGAGACCCAGTACTTC	CASSRTGGEDQETQYF
.	TRBV2	TRBJ2-1	.	TGTGCCAGCAGTTCTCCGGGACACAACAATGAGCAGTTCTTC	CASSSPGHNNEQFF
few	TRBV27	TRBJ1-5	TRBD1	TGTGCCAGCAGTTTAGTAGGGACAGAGTATCAGCCCCAGCATTTT	CASSLVGTEYQPQHF
.	TRBV30	TRBJ1-1	.	TGTGCCTGGGGCAGGGACACTGAAGCTTTCTTT	CAWGRDTEAFF
once	TRBV4-2	TRBJ2-7	TRBD1	TGTGCCAGCAGCCAGAGGGGGACAGGGGGAAAGTACGAGCAGTACTTC	CASSQRGTGGKYEQYF
.	TRBV5-1	TRBJ1-5	.	TGCGCCAGCAGCGATGACCCCACAGGTCAGCCCCAGCATTTT	CASSDDPTGQPQHF
.	TRBV7-9	TRBJ2-7	.	TGTGCCAGCAGCTTACTTTCCCGGAGCTCCTACGAGCAGTACTTC	CASSLLSRSSYEQYF
.	TRBV4-1	TRBJ1-2	.	TGCGCCAGCAGCCAAGATCAGGGCGGCTACACCTTC	CASSQDQGGYTF
.	TRBV7-2	TRBJ1-5	TRBD1	TGTGCCAGCAGCCCTAGGACAGGGGGCCATCAGCCCCAGCATTTT	CASSPRTGGHQPQHF
few	TRBV10-2	TRBJ1-5	TRBD1	TGCGCCAGCAGTTCCGGGCCGGGACAGAGTTATAGCAATCAGCCCCAGCATTTT	CASSSGPGQSYSNQPQHF
.	TRBV10-3	TRBJ1-2	TRBD1	TGTGCCATCAGTGAGTCCGATACTATTAGGGTCCCGGGACAGATGGGCTATGGCTACACCTTC	CAISESDTIRVPGQMGYGYTF
.	TRBV6-2/TRBV6-3	TRBJ1-3	.	TGTGCCAGCAGTTACGGGCAGGCTGGAAACACCATATATTTT	CASSYGQAGNTIYF
.	TRBV6-5	TRBJ2-3	TRBD1	TGTGCCAGCAGCCTCGAGGGGGCGGATACGCAGTATTTT	CASSLEGADTQYF
once	TRBV12-3/TRBV12-4	TRBJ2-5	.	TGTGCCACTTCTCTTGGAGGTGAGACCCAGTACTTC	CATSLGGETQYF
.	TRBV15	TRBJ1-4	.	TGTGCCACCGCCCGCCCTACTGAAAAACTGTTTTTT	CATARPTEKLFF
few	TRBV30	TRBJ1-1	TRBD1	TGTGCCGGAAACCGGGACAGGGTGCGTACTGAAGCTTTCTTT	CAGNRDRVRTEAFF
once	TRBV11-3	TRBJ2-3	.	TGTGCCAGCAGCTTAGATTCGGGTATAGGAGCGGCAGATACGCAGTATTTT	CASSLDSGIGAADTQYF
.	TRBV2	TRBJ2-1	TRBD2	TGTGCCAGCAGTGACTTAGCGGGAGCCTACAATGAGCAGTTCTTC	CASSDLAGAYNEQFF
.	TRBV10-3	TRBJ2-7	.	TGTGCCATCAGTGCCTCGGGTATCGACTTTACCTACGAGCAGTACTTC	CAISASGIDFTYEQYF
.	TRBV7-6	TRBJ2-7	TRBD2	TGTGCCAGCAGCTTAGAAGCGGGAGGACGCGAGCAGTACTTC	CASSLEAGGREQYF
few	TRBV20-1	TRBJ2-7	.	TGCAGTGCTAGAGCTACCCGGGAGCAGTACTTC	CSARATREQYF